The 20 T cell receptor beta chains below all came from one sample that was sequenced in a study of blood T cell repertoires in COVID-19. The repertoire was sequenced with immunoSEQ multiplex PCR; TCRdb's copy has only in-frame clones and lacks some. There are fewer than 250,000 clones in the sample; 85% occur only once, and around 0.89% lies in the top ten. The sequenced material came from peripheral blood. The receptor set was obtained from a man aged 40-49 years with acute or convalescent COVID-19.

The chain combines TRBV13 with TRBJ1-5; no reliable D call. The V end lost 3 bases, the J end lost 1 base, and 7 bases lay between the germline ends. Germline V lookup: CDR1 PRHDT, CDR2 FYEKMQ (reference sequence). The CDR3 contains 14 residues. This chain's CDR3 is CASSFRVSNQPQHF. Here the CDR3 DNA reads TGTGCCAGCAGCTTCCGGGTGAGCAATCAGCCCCAGCATTTT. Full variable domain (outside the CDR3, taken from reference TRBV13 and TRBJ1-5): AAGVIQSPRHLIKEKRETATLKCYPIPRHDTVYWYQQGPGQDPQFLISFYEKMQSDKGSIPDRFSAQQFSDYHSELNMSSLELGDSALYFCASSFRVSNQPQHFGDGTRLSIL.

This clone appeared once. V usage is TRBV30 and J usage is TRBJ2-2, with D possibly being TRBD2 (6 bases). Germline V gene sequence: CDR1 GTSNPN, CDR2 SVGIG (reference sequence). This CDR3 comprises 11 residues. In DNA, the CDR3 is TGTGCGGGAGGGAACACCGGGGAGCTGTTTTTT. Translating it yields CAGGNTGELFF.

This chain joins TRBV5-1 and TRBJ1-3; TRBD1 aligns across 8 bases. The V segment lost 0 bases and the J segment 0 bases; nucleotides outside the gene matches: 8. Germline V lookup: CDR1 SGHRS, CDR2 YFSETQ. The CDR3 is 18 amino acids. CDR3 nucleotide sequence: TGCGCCAGCAGCTTGGAGCCAGGGGGCTCACTCTCTGGAAACACCATATATTTT. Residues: CASSLEPGGSLSGNTIYF.

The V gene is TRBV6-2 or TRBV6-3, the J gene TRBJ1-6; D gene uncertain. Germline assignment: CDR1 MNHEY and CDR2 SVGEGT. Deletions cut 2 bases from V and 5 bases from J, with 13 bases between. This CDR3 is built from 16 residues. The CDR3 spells CASSYGEGANNSPLHF. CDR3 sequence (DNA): TGTGCCAGCAGTTACGGGGAGGGTGCCAATAATTCACCCCTCCACTTT.

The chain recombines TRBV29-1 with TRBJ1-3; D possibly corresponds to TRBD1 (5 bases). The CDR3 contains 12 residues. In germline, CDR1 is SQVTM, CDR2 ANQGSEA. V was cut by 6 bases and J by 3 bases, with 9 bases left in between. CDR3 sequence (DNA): TGCAGCGTCGCGACAGATGGAAACACCATATATTTT. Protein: CSVATDGNTIYF. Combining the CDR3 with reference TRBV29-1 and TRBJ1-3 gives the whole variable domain SAVISQKPSRDICQRGTSLTIQCQVDSQVTMMFWYRQQPGQSLTLIATANQGSEATYESGFVIDKFPISRPNLTFSTLTVSNMSPEDSSIYLCSVATDGNTIYFGEGSWLTVV.

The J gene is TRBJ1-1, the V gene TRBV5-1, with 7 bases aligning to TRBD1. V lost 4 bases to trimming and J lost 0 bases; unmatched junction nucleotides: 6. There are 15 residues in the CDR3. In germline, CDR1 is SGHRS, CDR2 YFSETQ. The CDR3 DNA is TGCGCCAGCAGCGACGTGACAGGGATGAACACTGAAGCTTTCTTT. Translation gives CASSDVTGMNTEAFF. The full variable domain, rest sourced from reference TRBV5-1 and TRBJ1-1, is KAGVTQTPRYLIKTRGQQVTLSCSPISGHRSVSWYQQTPGQGLQFLFEYFSETQRNKGNFPGRFSGRQFSNSRSEMNVSTLELGDSALYLCASSDVTGMNTEAFFGQGTRLTVV.

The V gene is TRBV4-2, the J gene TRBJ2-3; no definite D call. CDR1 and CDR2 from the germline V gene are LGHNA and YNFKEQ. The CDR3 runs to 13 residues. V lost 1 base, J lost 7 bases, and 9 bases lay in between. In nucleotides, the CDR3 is TGTGCCAGCAGCCAAGTACTGACAAATACGCAGTATTTT. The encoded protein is CASSQVLTNTQYF.

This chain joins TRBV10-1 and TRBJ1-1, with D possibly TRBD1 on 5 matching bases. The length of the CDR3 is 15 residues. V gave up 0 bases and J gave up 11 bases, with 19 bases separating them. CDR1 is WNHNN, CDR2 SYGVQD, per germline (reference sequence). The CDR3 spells CASSESVETGEAAFF. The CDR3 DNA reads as TGCGCCAGCAGTGAGTCCGTTGAAACAGGTGAGGCGGCTTTCTTT.

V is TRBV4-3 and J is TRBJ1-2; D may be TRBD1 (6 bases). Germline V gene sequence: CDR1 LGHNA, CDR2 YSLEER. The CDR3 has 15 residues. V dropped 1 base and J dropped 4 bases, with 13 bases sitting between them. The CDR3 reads CASSQGVPTGYGYTF. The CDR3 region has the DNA TGCGCCAGCAGCCAAGGGGTTCCGACAGGCTATGGCTACACCTTC.

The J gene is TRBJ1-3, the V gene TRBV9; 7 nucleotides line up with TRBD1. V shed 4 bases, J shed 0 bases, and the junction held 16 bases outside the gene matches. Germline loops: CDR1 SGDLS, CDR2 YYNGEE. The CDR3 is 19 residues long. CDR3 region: CASSPSTPGQPNSGNTIYF. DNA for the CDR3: TGTGCCAGCAGCCCTAGTACACCGGGACAGCCAAACTCTGGAAACACCATATATTTT. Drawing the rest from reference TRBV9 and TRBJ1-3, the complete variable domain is DSGVTQTPKHLITATGQRVTLRCSPRSGDLSVYWYQQSLDQGLQFLIQYYNGEERAKGNILERFSAQQFPDLHSELNLSSLELGDSALYFCASSPSTPGQPNSGNTIYFGEGSWLTVV.

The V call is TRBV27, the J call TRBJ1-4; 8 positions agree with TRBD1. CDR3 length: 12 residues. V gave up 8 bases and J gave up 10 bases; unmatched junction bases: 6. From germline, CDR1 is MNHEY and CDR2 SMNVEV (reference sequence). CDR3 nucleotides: TGTGCCAGCTGGACAGGGTCGGGAAAACTGTTTTTT. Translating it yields CASWTGSGKLFF.

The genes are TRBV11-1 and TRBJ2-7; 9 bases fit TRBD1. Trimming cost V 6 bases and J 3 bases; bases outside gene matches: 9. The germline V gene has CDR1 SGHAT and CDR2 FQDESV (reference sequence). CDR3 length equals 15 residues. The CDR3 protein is CASSLIPGQGYEQYF. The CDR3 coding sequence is TGTGCCAGCAGTTTGATACCGGGACAGGGCTACGAGCAGTACTTC.

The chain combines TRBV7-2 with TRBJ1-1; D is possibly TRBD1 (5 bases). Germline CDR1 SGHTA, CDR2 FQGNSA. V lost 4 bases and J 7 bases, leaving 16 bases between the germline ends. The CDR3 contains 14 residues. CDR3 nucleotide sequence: TGTGCCAGCAGCTACCAGGCAGGGATAGGTGAAGCTTTCTTT. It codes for CASSYQAGIGEAFF.

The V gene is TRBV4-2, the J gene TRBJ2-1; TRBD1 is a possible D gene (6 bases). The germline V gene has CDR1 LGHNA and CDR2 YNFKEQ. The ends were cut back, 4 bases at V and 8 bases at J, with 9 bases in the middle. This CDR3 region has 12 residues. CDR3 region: CASSLQGHEQFF. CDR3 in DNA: TGTGCCAGCAGCCTACAGGGCCATGAGCAGTTCTTC.

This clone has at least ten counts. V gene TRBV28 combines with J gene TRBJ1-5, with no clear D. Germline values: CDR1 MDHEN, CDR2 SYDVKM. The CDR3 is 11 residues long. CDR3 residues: CGAANGQPQHF. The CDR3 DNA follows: TGTGGAGCCGCCAATGGTCAGCCCCAGCATTTT.

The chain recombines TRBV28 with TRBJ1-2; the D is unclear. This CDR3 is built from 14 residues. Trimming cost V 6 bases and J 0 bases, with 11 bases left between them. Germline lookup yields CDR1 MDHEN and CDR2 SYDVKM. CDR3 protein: CASSQDNANYGYTF. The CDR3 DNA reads TGTGCCAGCAGCCAGGATAACGCTAACTATGGCTACACCTTC.

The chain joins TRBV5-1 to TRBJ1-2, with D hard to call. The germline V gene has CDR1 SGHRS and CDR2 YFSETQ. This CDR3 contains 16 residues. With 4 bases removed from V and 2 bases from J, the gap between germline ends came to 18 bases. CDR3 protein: CASSPRAQQENYGYTF. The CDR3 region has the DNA TGCGCCAGCAGCCCGCGGGCACAGCAAGAGAACTATGGCTACACCTTC.

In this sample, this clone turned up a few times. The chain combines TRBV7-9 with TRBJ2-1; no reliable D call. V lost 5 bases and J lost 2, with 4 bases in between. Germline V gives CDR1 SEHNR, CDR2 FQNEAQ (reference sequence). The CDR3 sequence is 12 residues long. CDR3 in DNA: TGTGCCAGCAGCCCGGCCTACAATGAGCAGTTCTTC. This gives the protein CASSPAYNEQFF.

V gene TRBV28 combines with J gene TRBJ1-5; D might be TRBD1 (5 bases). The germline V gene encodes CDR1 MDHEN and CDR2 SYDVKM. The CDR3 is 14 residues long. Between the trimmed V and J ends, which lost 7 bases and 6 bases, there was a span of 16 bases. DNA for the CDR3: TGTGCCAGCACCCGGATTTGGGGGGGTCAGCCCCAGCATTTT. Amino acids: CASTRIWGGQPQHF.

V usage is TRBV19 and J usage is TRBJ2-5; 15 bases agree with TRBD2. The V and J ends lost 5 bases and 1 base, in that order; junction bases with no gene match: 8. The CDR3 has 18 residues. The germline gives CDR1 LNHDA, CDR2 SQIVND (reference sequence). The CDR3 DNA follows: TGTGCCAGTAGTCTCGGACTAGCGGGGGGGCCAGCCCAAGAGACCCAGTACTTC. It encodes CASSLGLAGGPAQETQYF.